The clone carrying this TCR beta chain was seen many times. Antigen: not known. Germline loops: CDR1 MNHNS, CDR2 SASEGT. V lost 1 base, J lost 4 bases, and 4 bases stayed unmatched. The CDR3 sequence is 15 residues long. The assay was immunoSEQ multiplex PCR, and TCRdb's table has in-frame clones only and misses some. The sample lists fewer than 150,000 clones, around 87% occurring once. This sample was included in a study of T cell responses to AZD1222 COVID-19 vaccine. Study results and limitations: Increases in Spike-specific TCR breadth and depth were seen after two AZD1222 doses.

The sequencing here drew on peripheral blood, taken on day 0 of AZD1222 vaccination. The chain combines TRBV6-1 with TRBJ2-7, with 10 bases lining up with TRBD2. This receptor was obtained from an adult in good health. The CDR3 DNA is TGTGCCAGCAGTGAAGACGGTAGCGGGGGGTACGAGCAGTACTTC. It translates to CASSEDGSGGYEQYF.